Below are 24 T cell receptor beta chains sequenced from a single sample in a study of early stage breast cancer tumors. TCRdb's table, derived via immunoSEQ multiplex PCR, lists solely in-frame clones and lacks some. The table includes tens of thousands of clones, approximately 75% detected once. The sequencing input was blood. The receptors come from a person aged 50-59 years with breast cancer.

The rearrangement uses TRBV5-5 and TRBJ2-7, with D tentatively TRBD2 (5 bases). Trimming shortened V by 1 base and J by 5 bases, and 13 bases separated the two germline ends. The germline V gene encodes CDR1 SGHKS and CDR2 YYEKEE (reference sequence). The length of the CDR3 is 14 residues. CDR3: CASSLLSREHEQYF. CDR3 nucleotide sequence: TGTGCCAGCAGCTTGCTGTCGAGGGAGCACGAGCAGTACTTC.

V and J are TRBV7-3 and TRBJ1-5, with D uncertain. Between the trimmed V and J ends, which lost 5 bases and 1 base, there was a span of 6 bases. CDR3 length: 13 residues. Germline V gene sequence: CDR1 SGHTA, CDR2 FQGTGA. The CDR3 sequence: CASSPDSNQPQHF. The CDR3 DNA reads TGTGCCAGCAGCCCCGACAGCAATCAGCCCCAGCATTTT.

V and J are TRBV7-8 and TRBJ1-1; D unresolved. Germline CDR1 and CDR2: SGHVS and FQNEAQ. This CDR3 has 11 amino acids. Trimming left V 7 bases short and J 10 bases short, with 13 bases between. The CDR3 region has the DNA TGTGCCAGCACCTTTGGGTTGTCAGCTTTCTTT. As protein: CASTFGLSAFF.

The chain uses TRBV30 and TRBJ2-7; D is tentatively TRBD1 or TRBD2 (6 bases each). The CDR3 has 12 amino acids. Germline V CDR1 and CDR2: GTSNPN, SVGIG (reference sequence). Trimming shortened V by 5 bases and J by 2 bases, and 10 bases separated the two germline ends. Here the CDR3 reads CAWARGAYEQYF. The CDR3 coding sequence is TGTGCCTGGGCTAGGGGGGCCTACGAGCAGTACTTC.

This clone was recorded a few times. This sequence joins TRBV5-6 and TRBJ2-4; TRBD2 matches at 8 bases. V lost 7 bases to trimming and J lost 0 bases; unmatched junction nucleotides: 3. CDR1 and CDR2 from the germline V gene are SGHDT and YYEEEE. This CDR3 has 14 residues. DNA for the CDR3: TGTGCCAGCTCAACTAGCGGAGCCAAAAACATTCAGTACTTC. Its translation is CASSTSGAKNIQYF.

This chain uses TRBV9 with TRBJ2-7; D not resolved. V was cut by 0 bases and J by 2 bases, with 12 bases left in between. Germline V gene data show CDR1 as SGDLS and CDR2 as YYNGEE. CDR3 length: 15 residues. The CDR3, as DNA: TGTGCCAGCAGCGTAGACGCTCTTGAAGCCTACGAGCAGTACTTC. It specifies CASSVDALEAYEQYF.

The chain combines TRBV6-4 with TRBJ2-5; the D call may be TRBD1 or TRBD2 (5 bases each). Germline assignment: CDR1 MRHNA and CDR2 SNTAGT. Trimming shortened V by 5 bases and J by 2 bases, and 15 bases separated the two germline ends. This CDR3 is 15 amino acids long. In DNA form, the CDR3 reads TGTGCCAGCAGTTGGGACCCCGACGGTCAAGAGACCCAGTACTTC. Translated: CASSWDPDGQETQYF.

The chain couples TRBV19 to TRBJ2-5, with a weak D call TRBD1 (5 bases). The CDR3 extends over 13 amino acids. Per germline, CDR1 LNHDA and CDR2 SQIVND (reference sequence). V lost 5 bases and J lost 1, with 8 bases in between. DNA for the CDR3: TGTGCCAGTAGTCCTGACAGCCAAGAGACCCAGTACTTC. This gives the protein CASSPDSQETQYF.

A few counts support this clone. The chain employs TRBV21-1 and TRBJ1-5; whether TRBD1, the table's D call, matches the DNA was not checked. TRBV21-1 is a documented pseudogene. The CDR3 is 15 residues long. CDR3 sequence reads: CATYQTIRAHQPQHF. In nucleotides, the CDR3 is TGTGCCACCTACCAAACTATCAGGGCCCATCAGCCCCAGCATTTT.

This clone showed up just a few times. The CDR3 nucleotides are TGTGCCAGCATCGACCGGACTAGCGGGTCATCAGATACGCAGTATTTT. Residues: CASIDRTSGSSDTQYF. The chain has TRBV11-3 and TRBJ2-3; 11 nucleotides agree with TRBD2. After removal of 7 bases from V and 4 bases from J, the junction contained 10 bases not matched to a gene. The CDR3 runs to 16 residues. Germline lookup yields CDR1 SGHNT and CDR2 YENEEA.

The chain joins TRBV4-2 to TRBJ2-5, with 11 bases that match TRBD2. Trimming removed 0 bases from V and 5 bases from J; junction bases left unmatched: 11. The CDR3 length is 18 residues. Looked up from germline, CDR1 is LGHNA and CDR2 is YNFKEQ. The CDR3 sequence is CASSQDPYSGRAFETQYF. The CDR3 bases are TGTGCCAGCAGCCAAGATCCCTATAGCGGGAGGGCTTTTGAGACCCAGTACTTC.

The CDR3 sequence is CASSQSARQGVDIQYF. DNA of the CDR3: TGCGCCAGCAGCCAAAGTGCTCGACAGGGGGTGGACATTCAGTACTTC. The rearrangement uses TRBV4-1 and TRBJ2-4; 9 positions agree with TRBD1. Trimming took 2 bases from V and 8 from J; bases not matched to a gene: 10. Germline V gene data show CDR1 as MGHRA and CDR2 as YSYEKL. CDR3 length: 16 residues.

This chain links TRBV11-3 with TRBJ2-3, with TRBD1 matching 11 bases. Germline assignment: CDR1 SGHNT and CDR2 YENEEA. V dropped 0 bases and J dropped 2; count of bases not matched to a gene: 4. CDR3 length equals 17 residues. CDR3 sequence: CASSLDGQGAFTDTQYF. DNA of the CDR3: TGTGCCAGCAGCTTAGATGGACAGGGGGCATTCACAGATACGCAGTATTTT.

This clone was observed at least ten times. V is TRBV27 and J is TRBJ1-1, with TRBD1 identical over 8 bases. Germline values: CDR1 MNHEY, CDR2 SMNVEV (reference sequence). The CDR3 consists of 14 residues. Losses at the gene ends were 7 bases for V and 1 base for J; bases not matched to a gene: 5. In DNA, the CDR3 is TGTGCCAGCAACCGACAGGGGCCGAACACTGAAGCTTTCTTT. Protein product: CASNRQGPNTEAFF.

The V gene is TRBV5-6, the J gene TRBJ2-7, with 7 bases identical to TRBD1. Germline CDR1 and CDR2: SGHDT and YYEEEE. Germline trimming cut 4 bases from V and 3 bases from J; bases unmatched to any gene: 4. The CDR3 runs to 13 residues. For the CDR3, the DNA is TGTGCCAGCAGCCCCGGACAGGACTACGAGCAGTACTTC. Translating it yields CASSPGQDYEQYF.

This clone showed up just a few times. The CDR3 region has the DNA TGTGCCAGCAGTCCTCAGGGCCTACTGAGGGAGCAGTACTTC. This encodes CASSPQGLLREQYF. The chain recombines TRBV25-1 with TRBJ2-7; D possibly corresponds to TRBD1 (5 bases). V lost 5 bases and J lost 7, with 18 bases in between. This CDR3 has 14 residues. Germline V lookup: CDR1 MGHDK, CDR2 SYGVNS.

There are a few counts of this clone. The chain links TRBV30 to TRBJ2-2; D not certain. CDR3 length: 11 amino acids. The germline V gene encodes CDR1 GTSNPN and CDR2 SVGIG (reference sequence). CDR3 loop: CAKRWSGELFF. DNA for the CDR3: TGTGCTAAGAGGTGGTCCGGGGAGCTGTTTTTT.

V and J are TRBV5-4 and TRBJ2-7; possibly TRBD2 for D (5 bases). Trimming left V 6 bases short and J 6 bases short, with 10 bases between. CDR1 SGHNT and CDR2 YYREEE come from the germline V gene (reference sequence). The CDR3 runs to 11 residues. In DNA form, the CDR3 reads TGTGCCAGCATGGCCGCGGGCGAGCAGTACTTC. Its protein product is CASMAAGEQYF.

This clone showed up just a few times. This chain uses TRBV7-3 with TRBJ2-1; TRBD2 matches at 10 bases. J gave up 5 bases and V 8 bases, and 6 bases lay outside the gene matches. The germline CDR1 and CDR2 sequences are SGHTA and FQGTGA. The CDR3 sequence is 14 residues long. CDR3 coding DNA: TGTGCCAGCGGTAGACTAGCGGGTAACAATGAGCAGTTCTTC. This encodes CASGRLAGNNEQFF.

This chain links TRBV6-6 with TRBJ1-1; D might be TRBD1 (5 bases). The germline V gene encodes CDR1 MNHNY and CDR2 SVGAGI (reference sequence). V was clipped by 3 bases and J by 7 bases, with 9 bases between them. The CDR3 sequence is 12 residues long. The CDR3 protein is CASSYRDGEAFF. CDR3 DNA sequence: TGTGCCAGCAGTTATCGGGACGGTGAAGCTTTCTTT.

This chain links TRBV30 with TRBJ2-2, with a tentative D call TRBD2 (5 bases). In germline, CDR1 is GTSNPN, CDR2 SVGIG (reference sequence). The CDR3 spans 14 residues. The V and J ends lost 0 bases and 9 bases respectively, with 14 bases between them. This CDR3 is CAWSVPGSVRELFF. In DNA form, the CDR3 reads TGTGCCTGGAGTGTACCTGGGAGCGTCCGGGAGCTGTTTTTT.

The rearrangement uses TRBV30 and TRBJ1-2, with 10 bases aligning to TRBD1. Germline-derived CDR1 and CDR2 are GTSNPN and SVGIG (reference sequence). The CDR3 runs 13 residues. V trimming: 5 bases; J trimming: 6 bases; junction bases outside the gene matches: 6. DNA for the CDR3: TGTGCCTGGGCGGCTGGGACAGGGGATGGCTACACCTTC. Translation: CAWAAGTGDGYTF. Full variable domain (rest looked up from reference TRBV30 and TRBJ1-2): SQTIHQWPATLVQPVGSPLSLECTVEGTSNPNLYWYRQAAGRGLQLLFYSVGIGQISSEVPQNLSASRPQDRQFILSSKKLLLSDSGFYLCAWAAGTGDGYTFGSGTRLTVV.

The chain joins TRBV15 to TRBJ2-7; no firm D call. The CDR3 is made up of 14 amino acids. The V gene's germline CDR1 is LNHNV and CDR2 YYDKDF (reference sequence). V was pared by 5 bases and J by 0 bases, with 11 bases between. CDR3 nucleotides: TGTGCCACCAGCTGGACCAGAAGCTCCTACGAGCAGTACTTC. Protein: CATSWTRSSYEQYF. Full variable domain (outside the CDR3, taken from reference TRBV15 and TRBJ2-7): DAMVIQNPRYQVTQFGKPVTLSCSQTLNHNVMYWYQQKSSQAPKLLFHYYDKDFNNEADTPDNFQSRRPNTSFCFLDIRSPGLGDTAMYLCATSWTRSSYEQYFGPGTRLTVT.

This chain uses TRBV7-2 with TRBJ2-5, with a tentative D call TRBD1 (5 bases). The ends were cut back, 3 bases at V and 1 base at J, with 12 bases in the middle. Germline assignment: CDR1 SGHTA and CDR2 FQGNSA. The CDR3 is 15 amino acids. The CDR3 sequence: CASSFGAVSQETQYF. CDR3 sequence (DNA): TGTGCCAGCAGCTTTGGGGCGGTGAGCCAAGAGACCCAGTACTTC.